One and the same sample provided the 24 T cell receptor beta chains below, sequenced in a study of shared clonotypes between healthy human individuals. CD45RO-negative CD8 cells positively selected for CCR7 made up the naive population, which excluded terminally differentiated effector memory CD45RA+ cells. The repertoire was sequenced with immunoSEQ multiplex PCR; TCRdb's copy has only in-frame clones and lacks some. The data contain about 680,000 clones, roughly nine tenths of them seen just once; the ten biggest clones take up more than 20%. The sequenced sample was naive CD8+ T cells sorted from blood. These receptors originate from a man aged 25 to 40 in good health.

This clone is a singleton in its sample. This rearrangement joins TRBV2 to TRBJ1-4; D ambiguous. The CDR3 is 15 residues long. Germline CDR1 and CDR2: SNHLY and FYNNEI. V lost 2 bases, J lost 0 bases, and 7 bases lay in between. The CDR3 bases are TGTGCCAGCAGTGAAATGCCAGCAACTAATGAAAAACTGTTTTTT. Translated: CASSEMPATNEKLFF.

V and J are TRBV2 and TRBJ2-2; D is unresolved. The CDR3 sequence is 15 residues long. Germline V lookup: CDR1 SNHLY, CDR2 FYNNEI. V lost 3 bases and J 1 base, leaving 9 bases between the germline ends. The CDR3 DNA is TGTGCCAGCAGTGACGAGCTTCAGAACACCGGGGAGCTGTTTTTT. Encoded protein: CASSDELQNTGELFF.

This rearrangement joins TRBV7-6 to TRBJ2-1, with 7 bases aligning to TRBD2. This CDR3 is 14 amino acids long. Germline V CDR1 and CDR2: SGHVS, FNYEAQ. The junction had 8 bases not matched to a gene; V was cut back by 3 bases and J by 9 bases. The CDR3 protein is CASSFGGGPGEQFF. CDR3 DNA: TGTGCCAGCAGCTTCGGGGGAGGGCCGGGTGAGCAGTTCTTC.

The J gene is TRBJ2-1, the V gene TRBV29-1; the D is unclear. Germline assignment: CDR1 SQVTM and CDR2 ANQGSEA. This CDR3 is built from 13 residues. Trimming took off 3 bases at V and 5 bases at J, with 11 bases between the two ends. The CDR3 region has the DNA TGCAGCGTTGAGGAGCCCAATGACAATGAGCAGTTCTTC. It encodes CSVEEPNDNEQFF.

The CDR3 here is CASSPLGLAPNEQFF. DNA for the CDR3: TGCGCCAGCAGCCCGTTGGGACTAGCACCCAATGAGCAGTTCTTC. The chain couples TRBV4-1 to TRBJ2-1, with 9 bases identical to TRBD2. Looked up from germline, CDR1 is MGHRA and CDR2 is YSYEKL. CDR3 length: 15 amino acids. The V segment lost 4 bases and the J segment 6 bases; nucleotides outside the gene matches: 7.

This chain links TRBV27 with TRBJ2-1, with 7 bases aligning to TRBD1. Germline loops: CDR1 MNHEY, CDR2 SMNVEV (reference sequence). Trimming removed 0 bases from V and 4 bases from J; junction bases left unmatched: 6. The CDR3 covers 16 residues. This chain's CDR3 is CASSLSMGDRYNEQFF. The CDR3 coding sequence is TGTGCCAGCAGTTTATCGATGGGGGACAGATACAATGAGCAGTTCTTC.

The rearrangement links TRBV7-9 to TRBJ2-1; TRBD2 agrees at 7 bases. Trimming cost V 5 bases and J 8 bases; bases outside gene matches: 9. From germline, CDR1 is SEHNR and CDR2 FQNEAQ (reference sequence). The CDR3 length is 14 residues. For the CDR3, the DNA is TGTGCCAGCAGCCCCCGACTAGCATTGGATGAGCAGTTCTTC. Translated: CASSPRLALDEQFF.

This clone was detected a few times. The chain has TRBV7-6 and TRBJ2-7; no firm D call. This CDR3 is built from 15 residues. V was clipped by 2 bases and J by 5 bases, with 16 bases between them. CDR1 is SGHVS, CDR2 FNYEAQ, per germline. CDR3 nucleotide sequence: TGTGCCAGCAGCTTATTGGGTAGCCCGGACGACGAGCAGTACTTC. This translates into CASSLLGSPDDEQYF.

This clone was recorded a few times. V gene TRBV27 combines with J gene TRBJ1-4; D uncertain. The germline gives CDR1 MNHEY, CDR2 SMNVEV (reference sequence). There are 13 residues in the CDR3. Trimming cost V 4 bases and J 11 bases, with 14 bases left between them. The CDR3 protein is CASSSHSTGKLFF. The CDR3 region has the DNA TGTGCCAGCAGTTCACACTCAACCGGGAAACTGTTTTTT.

This rearrangement joins TRBV11-2 to TRBJ2-1; 8 bases agree with TRBD1. V lost 1 base, J lost 2 bases, and 10 bases stayed unmatched. This CDR3 comprises 18 residues. Germline V gene sequence: CDR1 SGHAT, CDR2 FQNNGV. For the CDR3, the DNA is TGTGCCAGCAGCTTAGGAAAAACGGACAGGGAAGCCTACAATGAGCAGTTCTTC. It translates to CASSLGKTDREAYNEQFF.

The chain couples TRBV2 to TRBJ1-2, with a tentative D call TRBD1 (5 bases). The CDR3 covers 15 residues. Trimming removed 2 bases from V and 0 bases from J, with 10 bases in between. Germline V lookup: CDR1 SNHLY, CDR2 FYNNEI. CDR3: CASSETDRANYGYTF. The CDR3 DNA sequence: TGTGCCAGCAGTGAAACCGACAGAGCTAACTATGGCTACACCTTC. The whole variable domain, filled in from reference TRBV2 and TRBJ1-2, reads EPEVTQTPSHQVTQMGQEVILRCVPISNHLYFYWYRQILGQKVEFLVSFYNNEISEKSEIFDDQFSVERPDGSNFTLKIRSTKLEDSAMYFCASSETDRANYGYTFGSGTRLTVV.

The chain joins TRBV7-9 to TRBJ2-7, with TRBD1 identical over 7 bases. Germline CDR1 and CDR2: SEHNR and FQNEAQ (reference sequence). This CDR3 has 15 residues. V was pared by 5 bases and J by 6 bases, with 13 bases of the junction left unmatched. The DNA for the CDR3 is TGTGCCAGCAGCCCGAAGGACAGGCCGTCCAGCGAGCAGTACTTC. It codes for CASSPKDRPSSEQYF.

This chain connects TRBV27 to TRBJ2-1; 10 bases line up with TRBD2. The junction had 6 bases not matched to a gene; V was cut back by 5 bases and J by 5 bases. CDR1 is MNHEY and CDR2 is SMNVEV in the germline V gene (reference sequence). The CDR3 is 15 amino acids. This CDR3 reads CASSPLAGADNEQFF. The CDR3 DNA reads TGTGCCAGCAGTCCTCTAGCGGGAGCGGACAATGAGCAGTTCTTC.

The rearrangement links TRBV7-2 to TRBJ2-3, with D possibly being TRBD1 or TRBD2 (5 bases each). Germline lookup yields CDR1 SGHTA and CDR2 FQGNSA. This CDR3 comprises 13 residues. Between the trimmed V and J ends, which lost 8 bases and 2 bases, there was a span of 11 bases. The CDR3 DNA follows: TGTGCCAGCCTTGGGGGAGCCACAGATACGCAGTATTTT. Translated: CASLGGATDTQYF.

The chain links TRBV7-9 to TRBJ2-1, with D unresolved. V lost 6 bases and J 5 bases, leaving 5 bases between the germline ends. Germline V gene lookup returns CDR1 SEHNR and CDR2 FQNEAQ (reference sequence). This CDR3 has 11 residues. CDR3 sequence: CASSTDNEQFF. Here the CDR3 DNA reads TGTGCCAGCAGTACCGACAATGAGCAGTTCTTC.

The chain combines TRBV7-7 with TRBJ2-2, with D possibly being TRBD2 (6 bases). The CDR3 length is 13 residues. Germline values: CDR1 SSHAT, CDR2 FNYEAQ (reference sequence). CDR3 in amino acids: CALRGTNTGELFF. In DNA form, the CDR3 reads TGTGCTCTACGGGGGACCAACACCGGGGAGCTGTTTTTT.

J is TRBJ2-2 and V is TRBV11-3, with D perhaps matching TRBD1 or TRBD2 (7 bases each). This CDR3 region has 20 residues. Germline lookup yields CDR1 SGHNT and CDR2 YENEEA. V was shortened by 5 bases and J by 0 bases, with 25 bases between the two germline ends. As DNA, the CDR3 is TGTGCCAGCAGCCCAGGGGGGCGGGGGCGAGCGGGGACGAACACCGGGGAGCTGTTTTTT. Translation: CASSPGGRGRAGTNTGELFF.

This clone was seen just once. The chain recombines TRBV30 with TRBJ1-4; D perhaps matches TRBD1 (6 bases). Germline loops: CDR1 GTSNPN, CDR2 SVGIG (reference sequence). Trimming took 6 bases from V and 3 from J, leaving 11 bases between them. The CDR3 runs to 13 residues. The CDR3 reads CACRTVANEKLFF. The CDR3, as DNA: TGTGCCTGCCGGACAGTGGCTAATGAAAAACTGTTTTTT. The full variable domain, completed using reference TRBV30 and TRBJ1-4, is SQTIHQWPATLVQPVGSPLSLECTVEGTSNPNLYWYRQAAGRGLQLLFYSVGIGQISSEVPQNLSASRPQDRQFILSSKKLLLSDSGFYLCACRTVANEKLFFGSGTQLSVL.

The rearrangement links TRBV27 to TRBJ2-1; 7 bases are shared with TRBD2. From germline, CDR1 is MNHEY and CDR2 SMNVEV (reference sequence). The ends lost 1 base at V and 5 bases at J; junction bases unmatched: 14. The CDR3 consists of 18 residues. CDR3 region: CASSLYGDREVFDNEQFF. In DNA, the CDR3 is TGTGCCAGCAGTTTATATGGGGATCGGGAGGTATTTGACAATGAGCAGTTCTTC.

The table lists this clone with a few counts. Other DNA sequences within the sample encode an identical CDR3. This chain joins TRBV18 and TRBJ2-5; no firm D call. V was cut by 1 base and J by 5 bases, with 2 bases left in between. The germline gives CDR1 KGHSH, CDR2 LQKENI. This CDR3 region has 11 residues. Here the CDR3 reads CASSPQETQYF. DNA for the CDR3: TGTGCCAGCTCACCACAGGAGACCCAGTACTTC.

V gene TRBV27 combines with J gene TRBJ2-5, with a weak D call TRBD1 (6 bases). The CDR3 extends over 16 amino acids. Trimming removed 5 bases at V and 4 bases at J, with 20 bases between. Germline V gene data show CDR1 as MNHEY and CDR2 as SMNVEV (reference sequence). The CDR3 here is CASSPSPGVYSETQYF. The CDR3 DNA reads as TGTGCCAGCAGTCCCAGCCCAGGGGTATACTCAGAGACCCAGTACTTC.

DNA for the CDR3: TGCGCCAGCAGCCAACAACAGTCTAGCTCCTACGAGCAGTACTTC. Encoded protein: CASSQQQSSSYEQYF. V gene TRBV4-1 combines with J gene TRBJ2-7; D not resolved. The CDR3 runs 15 residues. Trimming cost V 2 bases and J 0 bases, with 11 bases left between them. The germline V gene encodes CDR1 MGHRA and CDR2 YSYEKL.

This chain links TRBV30 with TRBJ2-7, with 7 bases aligning to TRBD1. Germline V CDR1 and CDR2: GTSNPN, SVGIG (reference sequence). This CDR3 has 14 amino acids. V dropped 1 base and J dropped 4; count of bases not matched to a gene: 7. CDR3 bases: TGTGCCTGGAGTGGGGACAGTGGGGGTTACGAGCAGTACTTC. Encoded protein: CAWSGDSGGYEQYF.

The J gene is TRBJ2-2, the V gene TRBV27; D is perhaps TRBD2 (6 bases). V was cut by 4 bases and J by 6 bases, with 15 bases left in between. Germline lookup yields CDR1 MNHEY and CDR2 SMNVEV (reference sequence). There are 15 residues in the CDR3. This CDR3 is CASSWGTYYSGELFF. CDR3 in DNA: TGTGCCAGCAGTTGGGGGACTTATTATTCCGGGGAGCTGTTTTTT.